This T cell receptor beta chain was retrieved from a study of T cells in Graves' hyperthyroidism and ophthalmopathy. TCR beta CDR3 regions were amplified from RNA. A first-round RT-PCR of the TCR CDR3 used the HTBI primer set. TCRdb passed the multiplex PCR reads through MiXCR, listing each CDR3 protein once. The table has 660,000 or so distinct CDR3 sequences, around 20% seen once. This clonotype has only a few counts. The antigen remains unidentified. The V end was cut by 10 bases, the J end by 5 bases, with 12 bases between. Germline loops: CDR1 MNHNS, CDR2 SASEGT. The length of the CDR3 is 11 residues. General study results and limits: A median 6.5 months before onset, the model predicted ophthalmopathy.

Sequenced material: blood. V is TRBV6-1 and J is TRBJ2-7; unclear D gene. This sequence originates from a man aged 25 to 45 with Graves' ophthalmopathy. CDR3 residues: CATYLAHEQYF. In DNA form, the CDR3 reads TGTGCCACCTATTTGGCCCACGAGCAGTACTTC.